This is a list of T cell receptor beta chains from one sample in a study of OX40 agonist ivuxolimab in advanced cancers. Here immunoSEQ multiplex PCR was the method, and the copy in TCRdb shows in-frame clones only, minus some. The data show some 60,000 clones, with 87% seen just once and less than 0.45% held by the top ten. The sequences come from CD4+ or CD8+ T cells sorted from blood, collected in a trial of the OX40 agonist ivuxolimab. All receptors come from an adult with an advanced solid tumor such as melanoma, head and neck, liver or kidney cancer. The CDR3 runs from the conserved cysteine through the conserved F or W.

TRBV18	TRBJ2-5	CASSPRQGEETQYF
TRBV5-1	TRBJ2-6	CASRTGTGASGANVLTF
TRBV7-6	TRBJ2-7	CASSFYQGAGEQYF
TRBV27	TRBJ1-5	CASSPRQGGGSQPQHF
TRBV7-9	TRBJ1-4	CASSLATQGRNEKLFF
TRBV11-2	TRBJ1-2	CASSSQIQNYGYTF
TRBV10-3	TRBJ1-2	CAISESSRGGPANYGYTF
TRBV4-1	TRBJ1-1	CASSQDSTGVHTEAFF
TRBV6-1	TRBJ1-1	CASREGGGYTEAFF
TRBV11-3	TRBJ1-1	CASSLMAETEAFF
TRBV4-3	TRBJ1-3	CASSQAGSSRNTIYF
TRBV19	TRBJ2-2	CASSIGTSGGRNTGELFF